This passage covers 17 T cell receptor beta chains from one sample sequenced in a study of identical twins. Each CDR3 protein gets one entry after TCRdb re-called the 5' RACE reads with MiXCR. Of approximately 700,000 distinct CDR3 sequences in the sample, roughly 18% were seen once. This sample was shared with a second study, whose subject was T cells expressing NK-cell markers.

Input material: PBMCs. All receptors come from a young woman in good health.

V and J are TRBV20-1 and TRBJ2-7, with TRBD2 matching 9 bases. V was pared by 3 bases and J by 0 bases, with 9 bases of the junction left unmatched. Germline loops: CDR1 DFQATT, CDR2 SNEGSKA (reference sequence). The CDR3 is 16 residues long. CDR3 in DNA: TGCAGTGCTAGCCCTAGCGGGGAATCCCCCTCCTACGAGCAGTACTTC. Translation: CSASPSGESPSYEQYF.

This clonotype has more than one count but fewer than ten. J is TRBJ1-1 and V is TRBV12-3 or TRBV12-4; 7 bases line up with TRBD1. The junction had 6 bases not matched to a gene; V was cut back by 7 bases and J by 4 bases. The CDR3 length is 13 residues. The CDR3 DNA reads TGTGCCAGCACGGGGACAGTCAGCACTGAAGCTTTCTTT. Translation: CASTGTVSTEAFF.

Only a few counts were recorded for this clonotype. The chain employs TRBV12-3 or TRBV12-4 and TRBJ2-7, with 9 bases that match TRBD2. Trimming at V came to 6 bases and at J to 3 bases, leaving 9 bases not matched to a gene. CDR3 length equals 15 residues. CDR3 in DNA: TGTGCCAGCAGCTCACGGACTAGCGTACGCTACGAGCAGTACTTC. Protein product: CASSSRTSVRYEQYF.

The chain has TRBV9 and TRBJ2-1, with D perhaps matching TRBD2 (5 bases). This CDR3 has 14 residues. Trimming left V 6 bases short and J 4 bases short, with 14 bases between. Germline-derived CDR1 and CDR2 are SGDLS and YYNGEE. In DNA form, the CDR3 reads TGTGCCAGCAACCGGGAAGGTGGGTACAATGAGCAGTTCTTC. Its protein product is CASNREGGYNEQFF. Looking up the rest from reference TRBV9 and TRBJ2-1 gives the full variable domain: DSGVTQTPKHLITATGQRVTLRCSPRSGDLSVYWYQQSLDQGLQFLIQYYNGEERAKGNILERFSAQQFPDLHSELNLSSLELGDSALYFCASNREGGYNEQFFGPGTRLTVL.

The V call is TRBV12-3 or TRBV12-4, the J call TRBJ2-2; D gene uncertain. The ends were cut back, 4 bases at V and 7 bases at J, with 7 bases in the middle. CDR3 length equals 12 residues. The CDR3 loop reads CASSWASGELFF. The CDR3, as DNA: TGTGCCAGCAGTTGGGCCAGCGGGGAGCTGTTTTTT.

This clonotype has a handful of counts. The J gene is TRBJ1-5, the V gene TRBV5-1; D perhaps matches TRBD1 (6 bases). Germline V gene lookup returns CDR1 SGHRS and CDR2 YFSETQ. This CDR3 comprises 15 residues. V was pared by 0 bases and J by 4 bases, with 11 bases between. CDR3 sequence: CASSLAGGPNQPQHF. The DNA of the CDR3 is TGCGCCAGCAGCTTGGCGGGGGGGCCGAATCAGCCCCAGCATTTT.

The chain recombines TRBV4-2 with TRBJ1-1, with D possibly matching TRBD1 (5 bases). Deletions cut 0 bases from V and 3 bases from J, with 11 bases between. This CDR3 has 15 residues. Germline V gene data show CDR1 as LGHNA and CDR2 as YNFKEQ. CDR3 residues: CASSQDEGLDTEAFF. CDR3 bases: TGTGCCAGCAGCCAAGATGAGGGGTTGGACACTGAAGCTTTCTTT.

This clonotype has a handful of counts. The chain is built from TRBV19 and TRBJ1-2; D uncertain. The CDR3 covers 13 residues. Trimming shortened V by 4 bases and J by 7 bases, and 13 bases separated the two germline ends. The V gene's germline CDR1 is LNHDA and CDR2 SQIVND (reference sequence). The DNA for the CDR3 is TGTGCCAGTAGTAGGGCCATGACTCTTGGCTACACCTTC. Its translation: CASSRAMTLGYTF.

This clonotype appeared many times. V is TRBV5-6 and J is TRBJ2-1, with D possibly TRBD2 on 5 matching bases. CDR3 length: 14 residues. Trimming left V 0 bases short and J 4 bases short, with 8 bases between. Germline V gene data show CDR1 as SGHDT and CDR2 as YYEEEE. The CDR3 DNA is TGTGCCAGCAGCTTGGTTAGGGAGTACAATGAGCAGTTCTTC. As protein: CASSLVREYNEQFF. Full variable domain (rest looked up from reference TRBV5-6 and TRBJ2-1): DAGVTQSPTHLIKTRGQQVTLRCSPKSGHDTVSWYQQALGQGPQFIFQYYEEEERQRGNFPDRFSGHQFPNYSSELNVNALLLGDSALYLCASSLVREYNEQFFGPGTRLTVL.

The rearrangement links TRBV12-3 or TRBV12-4 to TRBJ1-1; D unclear. The CDR3 is 12 amino acids. Trimming took 5 bases from V and 2 from J, leaving 6 bases between them. The DNA for the CDR3 is TGTGCCAGCAGTACACTAAACACTGAAGCTTTCTTT. Translated: CASSTLNTEAFF.

Only a few counts were recorded for this clonotype. This chain uses TRBV7-2 with TRBJ1-1; D is ambiguous. The V gene's germline CDR1 is SGHTA and CDR2 FQGNSA. V was pared by 5 bases and J by 1 base, with 14 bases between. The CDR3 is made up of 15 amino acids. Here the CDR3 DNA reads TGTGCCAGCAGCCATGAGTCCAGGTCGAACACTGAAGCTTTCTTT. Translation: CASSHESRSNTEAFF.

The rearrangement links TRBV20-1 to TRBJ2-7; either TRBD1 or TRBD2 may fit D (5 bases each). The germline CDR1 and CDR2 sequences are DFQATT and SNEGSKA (reference sequence). With 5 bases removed from V and 5 bases from J, the gap between germline ends came to 16 bases. This CDR3 has 13 amino acids. CDR3 region: CSASGTGSNEQYF. The CDR3 DNA follows: TGCAGTGCTTCCGGGACGGGTTCAAACGAGCAGTACTTC.

This clonotype has a handful of counts. The chain links TRBV20-1 to TRBJ1-5, with TRBD1 matching over 8 bases. The CDR3 covers 14 residues. After removal of 0 bases from V and 6 bases from J, the junction contained 4 bases not matched to a gene. CDR1 is DFQATT and CDR2 is SNEGSKA in the germline V gene (reference sequence). CDR3 protein: CSARDGQGGQPQHF. DNA of the CDR3: TGCAGTGCTAGAGATGGACAGGGAGGTCAGCCCCAGCATTTT.

The rearrangement uses TRBV29-1 and TRBJ1-4; a weak D match, TRBD1 (5 bases). Trimming cost V 7 bases and J 8 bases, with 17 bases left between them. CDR3 length: 13 residues. Germline assignment: CDR1 SQVTM and CDR2 ANQGSEA. For the CDR3, the DNA is TGCAGCGGCGAAACGCAGGGACGGGAAAAACTGTTTTTT. Its translation: CSGETQGREKLFF.

This clonotype came up a few times. This chain uses TRBV5-1 with TRBJ2-5; D is perhaps TRBD2 (6 bases). V gave up 4 bases and J gave up 0 bases, with 16 bases separating them. Germline V gene data show CDR1 as SGHRS and CDR2 as YFSETQ. This CDR3 has 16 residues. CDR3 residues: CASSRLGGSYQETQYF. CDR3 sequence (DNA): TGCGCCAGCAGCCGGCTCGGGGGATCGTACCAAGAGACCCAGTACTTC.

This clonotype has only a few counts. The rearrangement links TRBV29-1 to TRBJ2-5; D tentatively fits TRBD1 or TRBD2 (5 bases each). Trimming cost V 6 bases and J 2 bases, with 16 bases left between them. The germline V gene encodes CDR1 SQVTM and CDR2 ANQGSEA. The CDR3 has 14 residues. The CDR3 region is CSVLRPGAQETQYF. CDR3 coding DNA: TGCAGCGTGCTCCGCCCCGGGGCTCAAGAGACCCAGTACTTC. Together with reference TRBV29-1 and TRBJ2-5, the CDR3 gives the full variable domain: SAVISQKPSRDICQRGTSLTIQCQVDSQVTMMFWYRQQPGQSLTLIATANQGSEATYESGFVIDKFPISRPNLTFSTLTVSNMSPEDSSIYLCSVLRPGAQETQYFGPGTRLLVL.

The chain carries TRBV6-5 and TRBJ2-3; no firm D call. The CDR3 sequence is 16 residues long. Germline lookup yields CDR1 MNHEY and CDR2 SVGAGI. V dropped 0 bases and J dropped 2 bases, with 12 bases sitting between them. DNA for the CDR3: TGTGCCAGCAGTTACTCGGGCGATTCGGTCACAGATACGCAGTATTTT. Amino acids: CASSYSGDSVTDTQYF.